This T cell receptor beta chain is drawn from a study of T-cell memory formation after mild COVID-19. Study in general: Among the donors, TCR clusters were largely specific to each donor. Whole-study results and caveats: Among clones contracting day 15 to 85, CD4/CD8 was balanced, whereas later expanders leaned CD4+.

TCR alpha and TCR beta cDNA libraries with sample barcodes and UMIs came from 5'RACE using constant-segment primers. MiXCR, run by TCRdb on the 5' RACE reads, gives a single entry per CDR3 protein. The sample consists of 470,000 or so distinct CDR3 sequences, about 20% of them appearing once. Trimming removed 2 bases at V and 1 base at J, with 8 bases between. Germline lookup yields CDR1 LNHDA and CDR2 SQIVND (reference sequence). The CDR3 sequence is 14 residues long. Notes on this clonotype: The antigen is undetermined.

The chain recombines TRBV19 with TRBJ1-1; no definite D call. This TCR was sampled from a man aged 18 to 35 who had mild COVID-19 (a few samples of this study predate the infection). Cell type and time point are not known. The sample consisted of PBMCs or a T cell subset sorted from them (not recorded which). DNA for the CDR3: TGTGCCAGTAGTATATACGGGAGGAACACTGAAGCTTTCTTT. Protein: CASSIYGRNTEAFF.